Listed below are T cell receptor beta chains from one sample, sequenced in a study of shared clonotypes between healthy human individuals. The assay was immunoSEQ multiplex PCR, and TCRdb's table has in-frame clones only and misses some. Of about 820,000 clones in the sample, about 91% are singletons; the top ten hold around 24%. Material: naive CD8+ T cells sorted from blood. Receptor source: a man younger than 40 in good health. Each CDR3 is given with its conserved first and last residue. A D gene is named only where the DNA matches it firmly. Not all rows give a size; the values are once, few, many and, for expanded clones, a class.

D	size	V	J	DNA	CDR3
.	.	TRBV4-3	TRBJ2-3	TGCGCCAGCAGCCAAGCCGCGGGCCCGGAGGTCACAGATACGCAGTATTTT	CASSQAAGPEVTDTQYF
.	.	TRBV15	TRBJ2-7	TGTGCCACCAGCAGAGAGCGGCTAGTATCCCACGAGCAGTACTTC	CATSRERLVSHEQYF
.	once	TRBV5-1	TRBJ1-4	TGCGCCAGCCAACTCAGGGGCCCTAATGAAAAACTGTTTTTT	CASQLRGPNEKLFF
.	.	TRBV6-6	TRBJ1-4	TGTGCCAGCAGTTACTCGACCGCAACTAATGAAAAACTGTTTTTT	CASSYSTATNEKLFF
.	.	TRBV6-5	TRBJ2-1	TGTGCCAGCAGTTACTCGAATATGGCCGGGGAGCAGTTCTTC	CASSYSNMAGEQFF
TRBD1	few	TRBV2	TRBJ2-7	TGTGCCAGCAGCCCGGACAGGGGCCACGAGCAGTACTTC	CASSPDRGHEQYF
.	.	TRBV7-9	TRBJ1-2	TGTGCCAGCAGCTTCGATTCGATGAGTGGCTACACCTTC	CASSFDSMSGYTF
TRBD2	.	TRBV25-1	TRBJ2-7	TGTGCCAGCAGTGAGGGACTAGCGGGAGAACGGTACTTC	CASSEGLAGERYF
TRBD1	.	TRBV5-1	TRBJ1-1	TGCGCCAGCAGGTACGGGACAGGGGAAATGAACACTGAAGCTTTCTTT	CASRYGTGEMNTEAFF
TRBD2	.	TRBV10-3	TRBJ2-1	TGTGCCATCAGTGGGGAGGGCGGTCTCATTGAGCAGTTCTTC	CAISGEGGLIEQFF
.	.	TRBV7-9	TRBJ2-7	TGTGCCAGCAGCCCCCCGCGGGGGCCCTACGAGCAGTACTTC	CASSPPRGPYEQYF
TRBD2	.	TRBV11-2	TRBJ2-3	TGTGCCAGCAGCTTAGCGACTAGCCTCCCAGATACGCAGTATTTT	CASSLATSLPDTQYF
TRBD2	.	TRBV7-6	TRBJ2-7	TGTGCCAGCAGCTTAGATACTAGCGGAGGGGCCTACGAGCAGTACTTC	CASSLDTSGGAYEQYF
.	.	TRBV5-8	TRBJ2-7	TGTGCCAGCAGCTTGGGGGGGTACCATGGTCCCTACGAGCAGTACTTC	CASSLGGYHGPYEQYF
TRBD1	.	TRBV16	TRBJ2-7	TGTGCCAGCAGCCAGGGACAGACAACCTTATACGAGCAGTACTTC	CASSQGQTTLYEQYF
.	.	TRBV6-1	TRBJ1-2	TGTGCCAGCACGGGGCCCTATGGCTACACCTTC	CASTGPYGYTF
.	few	TRBV27	TRBJ1-5	TGTGCCAGCAGTTTAATGGGCAATCAGCCCCAGCATTTT	CASSLMGNQPQHF
.	once	TRBV29-1	TRBJ1-5	TGCAGCGTTGAAGAAGGGGACAGCAATCAGCCCCAGCATTTT	CSVEEGDSNQPQHF
TRBD2	.	TRBV19	TRBJ2-1	TGTGCCAGTAGTTGGACTAGCAGAAATGAGCAGTTCTTC	CASSWTSRNEQFF
TRBD2	.	TRBV29-1	TRBJ2-1	TGCAGCGTCCCGCAGACTAGCTTGGACAATGAGCAGTTCTTC	CSVPQTSLDNEQFF
.	many	TRBV19	TRBJ1-5	TGTGCCAGTAGTATGGGACATAGCAATCAGCCCCAGCATTTT	CASSMGHSNQPQHF
.	.	TRBV7-2	TRBJ2-7	TGTGCCAGCAGCTATACGGGCGATTCCTACGAGCAGTACTTC	CASSYTGDSYEQYF
.	.	TRBV4-1	TRBJ1-4	TGCGCCAGCAGCCAAGATCCCCGCCGTGGCTCTAATGAAAAACTGTTTTTT	CASSQDPRRGSNEKLFF
.	.	TRBV7-9	TRBJ1-4	TGTGCCAGCAGCTGGGGGACTGCAACTAATGAAAAACTGTTTTTT	CASSWGTATNEKLFF
TRBD2	.	TRBV7-9	TRBJ2-1	TGTGCCAGCAGCTCCGGACTAGCGGTTCAATACAATGAGCAGTTCTTC	CASSSGLAVQYNEQFF
TRBD1	.	TRBV30	TRBJ2-7	TGTGCCTGGAGCCCGGGGACAGGGGTCTACGAGCAGTACTTC	CAWSPGTGVYEQYF
TRBD1	.	TRBV6-5	TRBJ2-5	TGTGCCAGCAGTTCGGGGACAGGGGGCCGAGAGACCCAGTACTTC	CASSSGTGGRETQYF
TRBD2	.	TRBV6-5	TRBJ2-2	TGTGCCAGCAGTAGGGTTGGGGGGGACACCGGGGAGCTGTTTTTT	CASSRVGGDTGELFF